What follows are 7 T cell receptor beta chains derived from one specimen sequenced in a study of early T cells in non-severe SARS-CoV-2 infection. TCRdb fed the 5' RACE reads into MiXCR, producing one record per CDR3 protein. The sample contains more than 65,000 distinct CDR3 sequences, approximately 14% of which appear only once. Sequenced here: whole blood, sampled at baseline. Source of these receptors: an adult who was a healthcare worker with PCR-confirmed SARS-CoV-2 infection or an uninfected control (not recorded which).

The sample holds many counts of this clonotype. V gene TRBV4-2 combines with J gene TRBJ1-1, with D unresolved. V gave up 0 bases and J gave up 3 bases, with 5 bases separating them. The CDR3 sequence is 13 residues long. In germline, CDR1 is LGHNA, CDR2 YNFKEQ. Written as DNA, the CDR3 is TGTGCCAGCAGCCAAGATATAGACACTGAAGCTTTCTTT. This encodes CASSQDIDTEAFF.

This clonotype was observed a few times. The V gene is TRBV7-9, the J gene TRBJ2-7; TRBD1 aligns across 8 bases. This CDR3 is 15 amino acids long. The V and J ends lost 5 bases and 4 bases, in that order; junction bases with no gene match: 10. Germline CDR1 is SEHNR and CDR2 is FQNEAQ (reference sequence). CDR3 residues: CASSATQGGRYEQYF. The CDR3 nucleotides read TGTGCCAGCAGCGCGACACAGGGGGGAAGGTACGAGCAGTACTTC.

The V call is TRBV7-8, the J call TRBJ2-1, with D maybe TRBD1 (6 bases). This CDR3 has 14 residues. CDR1 SGHVS and CDR2 FQNEAQ come from the germline V gene. Trimming took off 4 bases at V and 7 bases at J, with 14 bases between the two ends. The CDR3 is CASSYPQGMNEQFF. DNA for the CDR3: TGTGCCAGCAGCTATCCCCAGGGGATGAATGAGCAGTTCTTC. The entire variable domain, with the rest obtained from reference TRBV7-8 and TRBJ2-1, is as follows: GAGVSQSPRYKVAKRGQDVALRCDPISGHVSLFWYQQALGQGPEFLTYFQNEAQLDKSGLPSDRFFAERPEGSVSTLKIQRTQQEDSAVYLCASSYPQGMNEQFFGPGTRLTVL.

This clonotype was detected only a few times. This sequence joins TRBV7-9 and TRBJ1-2, with TRBD1 identical over 7 bases. This CDR3 contains 16 residues. Germline loops: CDR1 SEHNR, CDR2 FQNEAQ (reference sequence). V lost 5 bases and J lost 2; bases outside the gene matches: 11. The CDR3 bases are TGTGCCAGCAGCCGACGGGGCAACAGGGGCAACTATGGCTACACCTTC. It specifies CASSRRGNRGNYGYTF. Combining the CDR3 with reference TRBV7-9 and TRBJ1-2 gives the whole variable domain DTGVSQNPRHKITKRGQNVTFRCDPISEHNRLYWYRQTLGQGPEFLTYFQNEAQLEKSRLLSDRFSAERPKGSFSTLEIQRTEQGDSAMYLCASSRRGNRGNYGYTFGSGTRLTVV.

CDR3 region: CASSQRGAGNEKLFF. Written as DNA, the CDR3 is TGCGCCAGCAGCCAACGGGGCGCAGGTAATGAAAAACTGTTTTTT. The chain has TRBV4-1 and TRBJ1-4; D perhaps matches TRBD1 (5 bases). Trimming removed 2 bases at V and 4 bases at J, with 11 bases between. Looked up from germline, CDR1 is MGHRA and CDR2 is YSYEKL. This CDR3 is 15 amino acids long.

This clonotype was counted a few times. The V and J genes are TRBV28 and TRBJ2-2, with D perhaps matching TRBD1 (6 bases). This CDR3 region has 15 residues. The germline V gene has CDR1 MDHEN and CDR2 SYDVKM. The V end was cut by 6 bases, the J end by 1 base, with 12 bases between. The CDR3: CASSSPGQNTGELFF. Here the CDR3 DNA reads TGTGCCAGCAGCTCCCCGGGACAGAACACCGGGGAGCTGTTTTTT.

For the CDR3, the DNA is TGTGCCAGCAGCTTAAGACTAGCGGGAGTCACCGGGGAGCTGTTTTTT. This gives the protein CASSLRLAGVTGELFF. The rearrangement links TRBV11-1 to TRBJ2-2; 12 nucleotides agree with TRBD2. The CDR3 has 16 amino acids. V dropped 2 bases and J dropped 4; count of bases not matched to a gene: 2. Germline loops: CDR1 SGHAT, CDR2 FQDESV (reference sequence).